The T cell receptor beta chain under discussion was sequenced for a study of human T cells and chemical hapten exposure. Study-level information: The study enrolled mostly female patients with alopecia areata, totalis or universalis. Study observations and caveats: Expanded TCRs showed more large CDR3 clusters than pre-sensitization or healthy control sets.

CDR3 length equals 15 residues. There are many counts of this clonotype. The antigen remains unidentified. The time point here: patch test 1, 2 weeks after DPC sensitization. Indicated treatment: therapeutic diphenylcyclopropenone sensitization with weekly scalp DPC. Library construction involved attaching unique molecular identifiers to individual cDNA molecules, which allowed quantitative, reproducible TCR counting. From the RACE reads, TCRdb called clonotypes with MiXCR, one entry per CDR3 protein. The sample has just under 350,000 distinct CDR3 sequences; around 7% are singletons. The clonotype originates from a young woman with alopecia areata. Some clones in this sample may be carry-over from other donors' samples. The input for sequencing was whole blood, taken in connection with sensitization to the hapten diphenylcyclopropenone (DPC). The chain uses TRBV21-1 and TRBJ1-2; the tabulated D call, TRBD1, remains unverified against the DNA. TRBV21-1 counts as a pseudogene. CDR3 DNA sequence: TGTGCCAGCAGCAATCAGGGGGTTATTCTGGGCGGCTACACCTTC. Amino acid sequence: CASSNQGVILGGYTF.